These 8 T cell receptor beta chains were all obtained from the same sample, sequenced in a study of human T cells and chemical hapten exposure. Time point denoted: patch test 2, 6 weeks after DPC sensitization. This sample's treatment: therapeutic diphenylcyclopropenone sensitization with weekly scalp DPC. MiXCR was run by TCRdb on the RACE reads, yielding one entry per CDR3 protein. The repertoire holds about 100,000 distinct CDR3 sequences, more than 9.5% seen once, with 2.5% to 4% in the top ten. The sequences come from whole blood, collected in connection with sensitization to the hapten diphenylcyclopropenone (DPC). Source of these receptors: a middle-aged woman with alopecia areata. Some clones in this sample may be carry-over from other donors' samples.

This chain uses TRBV20-1 with TRBJ2-1; possibly TRBD2 for D (6 bases). The CDR3 has 12 residues. Germline V CDR1 and CDR2: DFQATT, SNEGSKA (reference sequence). With 3 bases removed from V and 4 bases from J, the gap between germline ends came to 7 bases. The CDR3 is CSASAGYNEQFF. The CDR3 DNA reads as TGCAGTGCTAGTGCGGGGTACAATGAGCAGTTCTTC.

The chain couples TRBV19 to TRBJ1-5, with no clear D. The CDR3 covers 14 residues. Germline-derived CDR1 and CDR2 are LNHDA and SQIVND (reference sequence). V was clipped by 8 bases and J by 3 bases, with 14 bases between them. This CDR3 is CASAPLNLNQPQHF. The CDR3, as DNA: TGTGCCAGTGCGCCACTGAACCTCAATCAGCCCCAGCATTTT.

This clonotype appeared a few times. The chain has TRBV12-5 and TRBJ2-1; TRBD2 matches 11 bases. This CDR3 is 15 amino acids long. Germline CDR1 and CDR2: LGHNT and FRNRAP. With 7 bases clipped from V and 4 bases from J, the junction kept 6 bases outside the gene matches. CDR3 amino acids: CASASGTSGYNEQFF. CDR3 nucleotides: TGTGCTAGTGCCTCGGGGACTAGCGGATACAATGAGCAGTTCTTC.

This clonotype was picked up many times. The chain joins TRBV24-1 to TRBJ1-1; 9 nucleotides align to TRBD1. V dropped 4 bases and J dropped 1; count of bases not matched to a gene: 9. CDR3 length equals 17 residues. CDR1 is KGHDR, CDR2 SFDVKD, per germline. This CDR3 is CATSDPGQGYRNTEAFF. Here the CDR3 DNA reads TGTGCCACCAGTGACCCGGGACAGGGTTATCGGAACACTGAAGCTTTCTTT.

This chain joins TRBV7-2 and TRBJ2-7; 7 bases align to TRBD1. The CDR3 consists of 15 residues. Trimming cost V 0 bases and J 6 bases; bases outside gene matches: 8. The germline V gene encodes CDR1 SGHTA and CDR2 FQGNSA. The CDR3 sequence is CASSLAGTANFEQYF. In nucleotides, the CDR3 is TGTGCCAGCAGCTTAGCCGGGACAGCTAATTTCGAGCAGTACTTC.

This clonotype was counted a few times. The chain joins TRBV27 to TRBJ1-1; D is possibly TRBD1 (5 bases). Trimming cost V 5 bases and J 7 bases, with 11 bases left between them. Germline values: CDR1 MNHEY, CDR2 SMNVEV (reference sequence). This CDR3 has 12 residues. The CDR3 here is CASSPPTGEAFF. Written as DNA, the CDR3 is TGTGCCAGCAGTCCCCCTACAGGTGAAGCTTTCTTT.

V is TRBV12-3 or TRBV12-4 and J is TRBJ2-6; tentatively, D is TRBD2 (6 bases). The CDR3 sequence is 15 residues long. The V gene lost 5 bases and the J gene lost 2 bases, with 10 bases spanning the gap. As DNA, the CDR3 is TGTGCCAGCAGTCTCCGGACTACTGGGGCCAACGTCCTGACTTTC. Its protein is CASSLRTTGANVLTF.

This clonotype occurred many times. The V and J genes are TRBV11-2 and TRBJ2-1, with 7 bases lining up with TRBD2. After removal of 1 base from V and 0 bases from J, the junction contained 6 bases not matched to a gene. There are 17 residues in the CDR3. Per germline, CDR1 SGHAT and CDR2 FQNNGV. The DNA for the CDR3 is TGTGCCAGCAGCTTAGTGAACGGCGGGAGCTCCTACAATGAGCAGTTCTTC. Translating gives CASSLVNGGSSYNEQFF.